One sample yielded the 5 T cell receptor beta chains listed below, sequenced in a study of T cells after yellow fever vaccination. TCRdb reanalysed the 5' RACE reads using MiXCR and keeps one entry per CDR3 protein. The table includes about 150,000 distinct CDR3 sequences, about 6.2% detected once. Specimen: CD4+ T cells sorted from PBMCs, collected 10 days after the yellow fever booster vaccination. Every receptor here comes from a man aged 25-45 years who received the YFV17D yellow fever vaccine.

The sample holds many counts of this clonotype. The CDR3: CASSPGTSGRGYEQYF. The DNA of the CDR3 is TGTGCCAGCAGCCCCGGGACTAGCGGGAGGGGGTACGAGCAGTACTTC. The chain couples TRBV7-9 to TRBJ2-7; 16 positions agree with TRBD2. The V gene's germline CDR1 is SEHNR and CDR2 FQNEAQ (reference sequence). Losses at the gene ends were 5 bases for V and 4 bases for J; bases not matched to a gene: 5. The CDR3 is 16 residues long.

This clonotype was counted ten times or more. The chain links TRBV7-9 to TRBJ1-6, with D possibly matching TRBD1 (5 bases). The CDR3 runs to 13 residues. Trimming pared 3 bases from V and 10 bases from J, leaving 10 bases between. Germline V CDR1 and CDR2: SEHNR, FQNEAQ (reference sequence). CDR3 amino acids: CASSFPGGSPLHF. CDR3 DNA: TGTGCCAGCAGCTTTCCCGGGGGATCACCCCTCCACTTT.

As for this clonotype: One base away lies a much larger clone, so this may be a sequencing read error. The chain employs TRBV5-4 and TRBJ2-1; no definite D call. This CDR3 spans 11 amino acids. V was pared by 7 bases and J by 10 bases, with 12 bases between. The germline CDR1 and CDR2 sequences are SGHNT and YYREEE (reference sequence). The CDR3 reads CASGALGEQFF. For the CDR3, the DNA is TGTGCCAGCGGCGCACTCGGAGAGCAGTTCTTC.

This clonotype was counted many times. V is TRBV7-2 and J is TRBJ2-3; no clear D gene. Germline CDR1 is SGHTA and CDR2 is FQGNSA. The CDR3 runs to 16 residues. Trimming took 1 base from V and 1 from J, leaving 12 bases between them. The CDR3 coding sequence is TGTGCCAGCAGCTTAGGGGCCCGACCTGGCACAGATACGCAGTATTTT. This encodes CASSLGARPGTDTQYF.

This clonotype has ten or more counts. The chain links TRBV7-6 to TRBJ2-3; D may be TRBD2 (6 bases). V shed 5 bases and J shed 10 bases, with 25 bases lying between them. Germline values: CDR1 SGHVS, CDR2 FNYEAQ. The CDR3 consists of 16 residues. The CDR3 DNA follows: TGTGCCAGCAGCATCAATCCGGGACTCACGTCGAGTCCGCAGTATTTT. It translates to CASSINPGLTSSPQYF.